The sequence of this T cell receptor (beta chain) was determined in a study of monozygotic twins with inflammatory bowel disease (dated by TCRdb to about 2019). In the study overall: In total, some 30 monozygotic twin pairs made up the full study: 19 Danish pairs, all IBD-discordant, plus nine German pairs, of which four were IBD-concordant and five were IBD-discordant. Disease-associated traits were sought mainly through comparisons between IBD patients and their genetically identical healthy co-twins within discordant pairs. Each individual had, on average, about 151 000 unique TCRalpha sequences and 181 000 unique TCRbeta sequences available for analysis.

The library was made by 5' RACE. Each TCR library was prepared from around 3,400 ng of total RNA. For each sample, cDNA synthesis was carried out in eight separate reactions using SMARTScribe reverse transcriptase. During cDNA synthesis, template switching introduced unique molecular identifiers that contained a 6-nucleotide sample barcode. Amplification of TCRalpha and TCRbeta cDNA involved two nested PCRs of approximately 17 and 9 cycles, and each PCR was followed by bead purification. Before amplification, cDNA was treated with uracil DNA-glycosylase and purified using the QIAquick PCR purification kit. The second PCR was the step at which Illumina TruSeq-compatible adapters and sample-specific barcodes were added. Library quality and concentration were assessed using TapeStation and Qubit, and about 5 ng of each library was pooled. Sequencing of the pooled libraries was done on an Illumina HiSeq2500 single-index Rapid Run using custom sequencing primers and 2 x 100 bp reads. Under the source paper's analysis protocol: PCR and sequencing errors were corrected by UMI-based consensus assembly using MiGEC version 1.2.6. MiXCR version 2.1.1 handled V(D)J alignment, clonotype assembly and CDR3 extraction. To normalise gene usage, clonotype sharing and MAIT/NKT TCR abundance, the top 1000, 10 000 and 20 000 clonotypes in each sample were analysed. After downsampling to 27 000 UMIs, diversity was calculated as the inverse Simpson index using the vegan R package. Paired Mann-Whitney U tests on discordant twin pairs were used, with Benjamini-Hochberg multiple-testing correction. Each entry corresponds to one CDR3 protein sequence from reads that TCRdb reprocessed, and DNA is not given. V and J calls and clone size were set by TCRdb, not the authors. The sample table holds approximately 420,000 distinct CDR3 sequences. The biggest ten clones account for 2% to 3% of the sample.

What the authors observed across the whole study: Because patients received different immunosuppressive treatments, the repertoires may have picked up extra background noise and variability between individuals. TCRbeta repertoire diversity, by inverse Simpson index, was decreased in IBD patients compared with their healthy co-twins. Repertoire similarity did not differ between concordant and discordant twins, possibly due to limited statistical power. Distinction between different T cell subtypes could not be achieved in the analysis. The results gave no support for a single strong signal or clonotype linked to IBD. Fewer clonotypes were shared with other individuals by IBD patients than by healthy twins, most markedly in patients showing signs of disease activity.

Notes on this clonotype: Its antigen target is currently unknown.

The germline V gene sets CDR1 to SGHRS and CDR2 to YFSETQ. Measured from the cysteine to the phenylalanine, the CDR3 is 13 residues long. A DNA sequence was not provided. From each donor, an approximately 2.3 ml peripheral blood sample was collected into PAXgene tubes and kept at -80 degrees C. Total RNA was isolated from whole blood with the PAXgene blood miRNA kit on an automated QIAcube, without T cell sorting. Deep TCRalpha and TCRbeta repertoire profiling with unique molecular barcoding was performed on peripheral blood of monozygotic twin pairs concordant or discordant for inflammatory bowel disease. Smoking habits were recorded for all twin pairs, and each individual was classified as a current, former or never smoker.

The rearranged chain carries TRBV5-1 and TRBJ2-7; checking the TCRdb D call of TRBD1 is not possible without DNA. Sequencing was done on a sample of blood. The TCR originated in a human donor with ulcerative colitis or Crohn's disease, or a healthy co-twin of an affected twin (not recorded which). The CDR3 reads as follows: CASSPQDRGEQYF.